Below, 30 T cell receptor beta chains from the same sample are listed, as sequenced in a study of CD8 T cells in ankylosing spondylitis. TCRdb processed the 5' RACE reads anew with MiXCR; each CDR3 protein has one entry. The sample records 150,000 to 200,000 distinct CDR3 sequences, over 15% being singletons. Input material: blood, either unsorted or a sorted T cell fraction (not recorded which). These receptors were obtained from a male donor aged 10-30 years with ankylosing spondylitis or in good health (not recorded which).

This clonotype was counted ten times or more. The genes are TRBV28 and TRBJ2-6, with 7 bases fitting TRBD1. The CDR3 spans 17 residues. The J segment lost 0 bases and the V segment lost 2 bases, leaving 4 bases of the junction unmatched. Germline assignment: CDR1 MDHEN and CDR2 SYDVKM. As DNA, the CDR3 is TGTGCCAGCAGTTTAAACAGGGGTAGCTCTGGGGCCAACGTCCTGACTTTC. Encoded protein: CASSLNRGSSGANVLTF. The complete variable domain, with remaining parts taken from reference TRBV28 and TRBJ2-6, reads DVKVTQSSRYLVKRTGEKVFLECVQDMDHENMFWYRQDPGLGLRLIYFSYDVKMKEKGDIPEGYSVSREKKERFSLILESASTNQTSMYLCASSLNRGSSGANVLTFGAGSRLTVL.

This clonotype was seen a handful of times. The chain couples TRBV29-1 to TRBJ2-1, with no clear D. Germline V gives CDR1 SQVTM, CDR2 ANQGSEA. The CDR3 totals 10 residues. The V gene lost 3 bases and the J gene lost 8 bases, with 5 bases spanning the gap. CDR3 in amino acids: CSVDGYEQFF. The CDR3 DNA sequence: TGCAGCGTTGACGGTTATGAGCAGTTCTTC.

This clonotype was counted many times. CDR3 DNA: TGCGCCAGCAGGGCGGGACAGGGGGTCGCCTGGAATGAAAAACTGTTTTTT. It translates to CASRAGQGVAWNEKLFF. The rearrangement uses TRBV5-1 and TRBJ1-4; TRBD1 agrees at 11 bases. CDR3 size: 17 residues. The germline CDR1 and CDR2 sequences are SGHRS and YFSETQ. V gave up 5 bases and J gave up 5 bases; unmatched junction bases: 11.

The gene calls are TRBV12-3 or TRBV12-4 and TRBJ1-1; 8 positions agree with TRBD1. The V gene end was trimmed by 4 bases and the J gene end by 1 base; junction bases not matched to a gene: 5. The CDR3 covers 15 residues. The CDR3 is CASSSRTGKNTEAFF. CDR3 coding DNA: TGTGCCAGCAGTTCGAGGACAGGGAAGAACACTGAAGCTTTCTTT.

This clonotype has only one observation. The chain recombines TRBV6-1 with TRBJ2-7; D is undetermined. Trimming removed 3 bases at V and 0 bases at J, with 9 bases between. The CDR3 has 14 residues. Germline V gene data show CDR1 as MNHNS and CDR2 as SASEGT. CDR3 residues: CASSDVRTSYEQYF. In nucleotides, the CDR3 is TGTGCCAGCAGTGATGTTAGGACCTCCTACGAGCAGTACTTC.

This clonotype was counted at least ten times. The CDR3 sequence is CASSQEPRGIGSEQYF. The CDR3 DNA is TGTGCCAGCAGCCAAGAACCCCGCGGGATAGGGTCCGAGCAGTACTTC. The chain combines TRBV4-2 with TRBJ2-7; tentative D call: TRBD2 (6 bases). CDR3 size: 16 residues. The V gene lost 0 bases and the J gene lost 6 bases, with 18 bases spanning the gap. Per germline, CDR1 LGHNA and CDR2 YNFKEQ.

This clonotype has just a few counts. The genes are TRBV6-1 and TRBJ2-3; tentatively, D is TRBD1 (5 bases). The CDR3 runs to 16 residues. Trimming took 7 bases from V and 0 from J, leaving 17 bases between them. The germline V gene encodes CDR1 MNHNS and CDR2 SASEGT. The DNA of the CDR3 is TGTGCCAGCAAAGGGGCTAAGGGGTTTAGCACAGATACGCAGTATTTT. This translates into CASKGAKGFSTDTQYF.

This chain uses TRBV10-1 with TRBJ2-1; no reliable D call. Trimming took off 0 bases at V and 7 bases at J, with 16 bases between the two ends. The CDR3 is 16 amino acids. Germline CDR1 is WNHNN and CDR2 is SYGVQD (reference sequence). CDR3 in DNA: TGCGCCAGCAGTGAGTCGGCAATCATCTTAGGGAATGAGCAGTTCTTC. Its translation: CASSESAIILGNEQFF.

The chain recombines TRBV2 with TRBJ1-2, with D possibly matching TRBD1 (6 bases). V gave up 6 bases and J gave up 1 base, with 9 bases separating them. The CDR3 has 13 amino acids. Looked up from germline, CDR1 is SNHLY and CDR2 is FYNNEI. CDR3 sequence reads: CASSWDNNYGYTF. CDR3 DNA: TGTGCCAGCAGCTGGGACAATAACTATGGCTACACCTTC.

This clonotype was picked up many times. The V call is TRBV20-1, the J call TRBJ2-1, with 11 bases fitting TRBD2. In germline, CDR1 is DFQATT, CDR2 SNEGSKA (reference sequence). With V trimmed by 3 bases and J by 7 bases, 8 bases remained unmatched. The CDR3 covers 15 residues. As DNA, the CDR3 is TGCAGTGCTAGGGCGGGACTAGCGGCCCAGAATGAGCAGTTCTTC. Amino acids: CSARAGLAAQNEQFF.

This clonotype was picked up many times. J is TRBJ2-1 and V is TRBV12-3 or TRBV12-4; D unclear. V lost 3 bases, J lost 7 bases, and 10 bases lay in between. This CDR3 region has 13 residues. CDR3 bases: TGTGCCAGCAGTTTGACGGCTCCGAATGAGCAGTTCTTC. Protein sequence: CASSLTAPNEQFF.

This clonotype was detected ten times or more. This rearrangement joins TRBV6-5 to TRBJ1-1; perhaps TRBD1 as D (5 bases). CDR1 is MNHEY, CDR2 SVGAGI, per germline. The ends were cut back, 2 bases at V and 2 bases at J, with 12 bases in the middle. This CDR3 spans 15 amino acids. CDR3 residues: CASSYPGTVNTEAFF. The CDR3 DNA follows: TGTGCCAGCAGTTACCCCGGGACGGTTAACACTGAAGCTTTCTTT.

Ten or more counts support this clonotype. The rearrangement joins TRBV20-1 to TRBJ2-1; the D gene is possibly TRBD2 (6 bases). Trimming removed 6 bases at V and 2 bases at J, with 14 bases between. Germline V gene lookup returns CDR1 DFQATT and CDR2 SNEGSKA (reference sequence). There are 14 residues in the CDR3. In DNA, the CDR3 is TGCAGTGCAGCCGGGAGAACTACCTACAATGAGCAGTTCTTC. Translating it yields CSAAGRTTYNEQFF.

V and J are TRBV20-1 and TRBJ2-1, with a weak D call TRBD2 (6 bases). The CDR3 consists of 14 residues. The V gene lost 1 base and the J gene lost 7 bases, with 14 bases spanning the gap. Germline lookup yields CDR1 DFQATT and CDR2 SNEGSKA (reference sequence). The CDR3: CSARALTRVNEQFF. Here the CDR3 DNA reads TGCAGTGCTAGAGCCTTGACTAGAGTGAATGAGCAGTTCTTC.

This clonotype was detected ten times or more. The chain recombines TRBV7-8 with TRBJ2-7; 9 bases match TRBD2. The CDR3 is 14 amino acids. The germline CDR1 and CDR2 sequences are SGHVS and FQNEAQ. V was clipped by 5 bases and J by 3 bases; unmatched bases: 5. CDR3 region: CASSKLLAGYEQYF. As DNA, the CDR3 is TGTGCCAGCAGCAAGCTACTAGCGGGCTACGAGCAGTACTTC.

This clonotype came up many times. The CDR3 nucleotides read TGTGCCAGCAGACCAGGGGTATCACCCCTCCACTTT. Its protein product is CASRPGVSPLHF. The chain employs TRBV12-3 or TRBV12-4 and TRBJ1-6, with a possible D match to TRBD1 (6 bases). Trimming cost V 6 bases and J 10 bases, with 10 bases left between them. CDR3 length: 12 residues.

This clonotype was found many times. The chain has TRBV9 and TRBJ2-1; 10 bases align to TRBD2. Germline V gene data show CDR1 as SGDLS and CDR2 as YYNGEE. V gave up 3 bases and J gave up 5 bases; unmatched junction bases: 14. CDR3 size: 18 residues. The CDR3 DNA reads TGTGCCAGCAGCGCTGGGGTGGCTAGCGGGAGATATCACAATGAGCAGTTCTTC. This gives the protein CASSAGVASGRYHNEQFF.

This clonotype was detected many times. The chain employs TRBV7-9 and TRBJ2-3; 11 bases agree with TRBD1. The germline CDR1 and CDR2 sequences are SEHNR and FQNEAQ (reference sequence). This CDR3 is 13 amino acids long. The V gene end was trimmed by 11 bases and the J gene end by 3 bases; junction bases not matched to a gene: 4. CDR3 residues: CACRDRGTDTQYF. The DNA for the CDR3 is TGTGCCTGCCGGGACAGGGGGACAGATACGCAGTATTTT.

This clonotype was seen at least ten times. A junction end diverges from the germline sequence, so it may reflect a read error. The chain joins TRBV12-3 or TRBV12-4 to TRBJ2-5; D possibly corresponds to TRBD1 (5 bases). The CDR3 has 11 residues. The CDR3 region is CASSRGAKTNF. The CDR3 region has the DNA TGTGCCAGCAGTAGGGGCGCAAAAACTAACTTC.

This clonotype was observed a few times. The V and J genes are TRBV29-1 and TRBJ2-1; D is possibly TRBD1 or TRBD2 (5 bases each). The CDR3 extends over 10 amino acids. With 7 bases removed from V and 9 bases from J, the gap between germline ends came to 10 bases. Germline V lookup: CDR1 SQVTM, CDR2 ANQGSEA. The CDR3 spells CSAGTTEQFF. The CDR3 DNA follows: TGCAGCGCTGGGACCACTGAGCAGTTCTTC.

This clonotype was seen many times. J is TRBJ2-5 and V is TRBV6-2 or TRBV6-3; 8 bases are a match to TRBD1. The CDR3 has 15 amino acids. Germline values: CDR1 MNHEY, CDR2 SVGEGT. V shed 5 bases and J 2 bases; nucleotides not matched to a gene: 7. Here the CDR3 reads CASSLTGGDQETQYF. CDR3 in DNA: TGTGCCAGCAGTCTTACAGGGGGTGATCAAGAGACCCAGTACTTC.

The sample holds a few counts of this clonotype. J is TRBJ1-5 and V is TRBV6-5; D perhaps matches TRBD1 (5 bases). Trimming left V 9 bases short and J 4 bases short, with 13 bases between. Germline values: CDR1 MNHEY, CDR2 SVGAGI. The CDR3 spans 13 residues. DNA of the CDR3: TGTGCCAGTGCCAGGGTCGGTAATCAGCCCCAGCATTTT. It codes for CASARVGNQPQHF.

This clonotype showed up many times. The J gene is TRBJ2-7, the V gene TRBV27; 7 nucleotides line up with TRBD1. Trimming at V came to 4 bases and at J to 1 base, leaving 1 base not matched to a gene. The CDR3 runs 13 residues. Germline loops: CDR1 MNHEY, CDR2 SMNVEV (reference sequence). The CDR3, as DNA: TGTGCCAGCAGTTCACAGGGGTCCTACGAGCAGTACGTC. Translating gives CASSSQGSYEQYV.

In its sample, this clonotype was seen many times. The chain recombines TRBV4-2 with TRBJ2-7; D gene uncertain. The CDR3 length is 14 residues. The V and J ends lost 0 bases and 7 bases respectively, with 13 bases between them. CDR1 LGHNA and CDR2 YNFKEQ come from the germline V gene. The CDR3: CASSQDAILGEQYF. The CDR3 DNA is TGTGCCAGCAGCCAAGATGCCATCCTGGGGGAGCAGTACTTC.

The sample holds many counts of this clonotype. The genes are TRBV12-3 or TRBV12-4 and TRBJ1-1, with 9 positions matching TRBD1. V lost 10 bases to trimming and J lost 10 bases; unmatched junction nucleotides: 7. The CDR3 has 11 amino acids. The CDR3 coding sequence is TGTGCCACGGGACAGGGTTTTACAGCTTTCTTT. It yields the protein CATGQGFTAFF.

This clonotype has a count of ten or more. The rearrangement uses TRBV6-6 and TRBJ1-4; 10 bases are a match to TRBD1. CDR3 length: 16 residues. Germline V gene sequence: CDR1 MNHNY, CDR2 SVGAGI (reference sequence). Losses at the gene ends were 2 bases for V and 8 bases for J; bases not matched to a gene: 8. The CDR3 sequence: CASSYGPETGGEKLFF. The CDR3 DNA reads TGTGCCAGCAGTTACGGTCCCGAGACAGGGGGCGAAAAACTGTTTTTT.

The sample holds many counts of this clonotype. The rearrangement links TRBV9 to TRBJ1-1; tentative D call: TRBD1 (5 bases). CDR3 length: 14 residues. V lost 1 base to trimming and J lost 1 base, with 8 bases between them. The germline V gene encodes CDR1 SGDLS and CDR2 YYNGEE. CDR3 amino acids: CASSVRGSNTEAFF. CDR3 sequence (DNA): TGTGCCAGCAGCGTAAGGGGTTCGAACACTGAAGCTTTCTTT.

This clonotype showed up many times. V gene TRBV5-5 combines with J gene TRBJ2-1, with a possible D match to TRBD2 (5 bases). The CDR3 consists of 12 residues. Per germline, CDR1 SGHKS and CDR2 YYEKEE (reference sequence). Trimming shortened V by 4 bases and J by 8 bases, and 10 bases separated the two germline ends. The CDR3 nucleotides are TGTGCCAGCAGCCTCCTCGGGGATGAGCAGTTCTTC. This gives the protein CASSLLGDEQFF.

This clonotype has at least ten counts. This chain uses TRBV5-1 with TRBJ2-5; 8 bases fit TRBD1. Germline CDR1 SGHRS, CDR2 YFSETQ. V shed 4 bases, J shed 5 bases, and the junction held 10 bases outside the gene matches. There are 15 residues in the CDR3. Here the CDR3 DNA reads TGCGCCAGCAGCCAGATCGACAGGGGCGGGGAGACCCAGTACTTC. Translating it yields CASSQIDRGGETQYF.

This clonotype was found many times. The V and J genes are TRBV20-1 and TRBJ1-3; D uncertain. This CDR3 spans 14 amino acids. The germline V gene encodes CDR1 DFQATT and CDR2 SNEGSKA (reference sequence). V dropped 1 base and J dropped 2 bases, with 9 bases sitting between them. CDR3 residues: CSARGVAAGNTIYF. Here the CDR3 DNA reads TGCAGTGCTAGAGGGGTAGCGGCTGGAAACACCATATATTTT.